Shown below are 17 T cell receptor beta chains from a single sample sequenced in a study of beta chain features in type 1 diabetes. The study's findings and limits: There was a moderate but significant shortening of TCRB CDR3s in all four CD4+ subsets of Type 1 diabetes patients.

These receptors' antigens are unknown. Investigators reverse transcribed all isolated RNA, so they sequenced expressed TCRB transcripts. The repertoire was sequenced with immunoSEQ multiplex PCR; TCRdb's copy has only in-frame clones and lacks some. Counted here are 15,000 to 17,000 clones, about three quarters occurring once; the ten biggest clones make up more than 2%. Source material: Tregs from blood. Source of these receptors: a man aged 25-45 years with type 1 diabetes.

V gene TRBV14 combines with J gene TRBJ2-7; no clear D. This CDR3 has 11 amino acids. Between the trimmed V and J ends, which lost 1 base and 6 bases, there was a span of 4 bases. Germline-derived CDR1 and CDR2 are SGHDN and FVKESK. DNA for the CDR3: TGTGCCAGCAGCCAAGTCAGCGAGCAGTACTTC. Protein: CASSQVSEQYF.

The chain has TRBV7-2 and TRBJ2-6; the D is unclear. The CDR3 covers 15 residues. V was pared by 1 base and J by 3 bases, with 7 bases between. Germline V gene lookup returns CDR1 SGHTA and CDR2 FQGNSA. The CDR3 DNA reads as TGTGCCAGCAGCTTAGTGGCTGGTGGGGCCAACGTCCTGACTTTC. Its translation: CASSLVAGGANVLTF. The entire variable domain, with the rest obtained from reference TRBV7-2 and TRBJ2-6, is as follows: GAGVSQSPSNKVTEKGKDVELRCDPISGHTALYWYRQSLGQGLEFLIYFQGNSAPDKSGLPSDRFSAERTGGSVSTLTIQRTQQEDSAVYLCASSLVAGGANVLTFGAGSRLTVL.

The chain carries TRBV4-1 and TRBJ2-4; tentative D call: TRBD1 (6 bases). The V end was cut by 4 bases, the J end by 6 bases, with 16 bases between. There are 15 residues in the CDR3. Germline V lookup: CDR1 MGHRA, CDR2 YSYEKL. The CDR3: CASSPEHQGRNIQYF. CDR3 bases: TGCGCCAGCAGCCCCGAACACCAGGGGAGAAACATTCAGTACTTC.

This chain joins TRBV9 and TRBJ2-3; a possible D gene is TRBD2 (5 bases). The germline CDR1 and CDR2 sequences are SGDLS and YYNGEE. CDR3 length equals 15 residues. The V end was cut by 3 bases, the J end by 4 bases, with 15 bases between. CDR3 amino acids: CASSAPDTRADTQYF. CDR3 nucleotide sequence: TGTGCCAGCAGCGCCCCAGATACGCGGGCAGATACGCAGTATTTT.

CDR3 sequence (DNA): TGCAGTGCTAGAGTGCTCGGTGGCTACACCTTC. Translated, it gives CSARVLGGYTF. The rearrangement joins TRBV20-1 to TRBJ1-2, with D unclear. CDR1 is DFQATT, CDR2 SNEGSKA, per germline (reference sequence). The V end lost 1 base, the J end lost 7 bases, and 7 bases lay between the germline ends. This CDR3 has 11 residues.

V usage is TRBV2 and J usage is TRBJ1-1, with 9 bases aligning to TRBD1. CDR1 and CDR2 (germline): SNHLY, FYNNEI. This CDR3 spans 16 amino acids. Unmatched junction bases numbered 9, after V lost 3 bases and J lost 4 bases. Here the CDR3 DNA reads TGTGCCAGCAGTGACGGGACAGGGCTTCGGGGCACTGAAGCTTTCTTT. The encoded protein is CASSDGTGLRGTEAFF.

The chain recombines TRBV19 with TRBJ2-5; 7 bases line up with TRBD2. This CDR3 has 14 amino acids. V was pared by 2 bases and J by 2 bases, with 2 bases of the junction left unmatched. The germline CDR1 and CDR2 sequences are LNHDA and SQIVND (reference sequence). The CDR3 is CASSIRRGQETQYF. CDR3 in DNA: TGTGCCAGTAGTATAAGGCGGGGGCAAGAGACCCAGTACTTC.

This clone was found once. The junction departs from germline at one end; a sequencing error may be responsible. V usage is TRBV2 and J usage is TRBJ1-5; unclear D gene. Germline V gene sequence: CDR1 SNHLY, CDR2 FYNNEI. This CDR3 spans 12 amino acids. The CDR3 spells CASREANQPQHF. CDR3 sequence (DNA): TGTGCCAGCCGTGAGGCCAATCAGCCCCAGCATTTT.

In this sample, this clone turned up once. The V gene is TRBV6-1, the J gene TRBJ1-2, with TRBD1 as a possible D gene (5 bases). This CDR3 comprises 15 residues. Between the trimmed V and J ends, which lost 4 bases and 4 bases, there was a span of 16 bases. The V gene's germline CDR1 is MNHNS and CDR2 SASEGT. CDR3 in amino acids: CASSAGTPRPYGYTF. CDR3 in DNA: TGTGCCAGCAGTGCCGGGACTCCTCGGCCCTATGGCTACACCTTC.

By sample share, this clone is medium-sized. This chain connects TRBV7-9 to TRBJ2-1, with 14 nucleotides matching TRBD2. This CDR3 region has 17 residues. The germline V gene encodes CDR1 SEHNR and CDR2 FQNEAQ (reference sequence). Trimming removed 4 bases from V and 6 bases from J; junction bases left unmatched: 8. CDR3 protein: CASSSRGLAGGINEQFF. The CDR3 DNA is TGTGCCAGCAGCTCAAGAGGACTAGCGGGAGGAATCAATGAGCAGTTCTTC.

The chain has TRBV4-1 and TRBJ2-5; 12 positions agree with TRBD2. This CDR3 is 16 amino acids long. The V segment lost 1 base and the J segment 2 bases; nucleotides outside the gene matches: 2. Germline V gene data show CDR1 as MGHRA and CDR2 as YSYEKL. The DNA of the CDR3 is TGCGCCAGCAGCCAAGGTCTAGCGGGGGGGCAAGAGACCCAGTACTTC. It specifies CASSQGLAGGQETQYF.

The rearrangement uses TRBV6-6 and TRBJ2-2, with D possibly matching TRBD1 (5 bases). V lost 7 bases, J lost 4 bases, and 13 bases lay in between. The CDR3 sequence is 14 residues long. Germline CDR1 is MNHNY and CDR2 is SVGAGI (reference sequence). Here the CDR3 reads CASMPGLSTGELFF. As DNA, the CDR3 is TGTGCCAGCATGCCAGGGTTATCCACCGGGGAGCTGTTTTTT.

This sequence joins TRBV11-2 and TRBJ2-7; 10 bases match TRBD2. The CDR3 runs to 15 residues. Trimming removed 6 bases from V and 5 bases from J; junction bases left unmatched: 10. Per germline, CDR1 SGHAT and CDR2 FQNNGV. The CDR3 DNA is TGTGCCAGCAGATCAACGGGACTAGCGTCCAACGAGCAGTACTTC. This codes for CASRSTGLASNEQYF. The variable domain in full, completed from reference TRBV11-2 and TRBJ2-7, reads EAGVAQSPRYKIIEKRQSVAFWCNPISGHATLYWYQQILGQGPKLLIQFQNNGVVDDSQLPKDRFSAERLKGVDSTLKIQPAKLEDSAVYLCASRSTGLASNEQYFGPGTRLTVT.

This rearrangement joins TRBV18 to TRBJ1-1, with TRBD1 identical over 10 bases. V lost 3 bases to trimming and J lost 8 bases; unmatched junction nucleotides: 0. From germline, CDR1 is KGHSH and CDR2 LQKENI. The CDR3 has 12 residues. CDR3 loop: CASSPDRGEAFF. CDR3 bases: TGTGCCAGCTCACCGGACAGGGGGGAAGCTTTCTTT.

The chain couples TRBV25-1 to TRBJ2-1, with TRBD2 identical over 8 bases. This CDR3 spans 15 amino acids. Germline V gives CDR1 MGHDK, CDR2 SYGVNS. V was clipped by 6 bases and J by 4 bases; unmatched bases: 8. The CDR3 is CASRALAGAYNEQFF. The CDR3 coding sequence is TGTGCCAGCAGGGCCCTAGCGGGCGCTTACAATGAGCAGTTCTTC.

As concerns this clone: The junction shows a germline mismatch at one end, possibly a read error. The rearrangement joins TRBV11-2 to TRBJ2-7; 8 bases fit TRBD2. The germline V gene encodes CDR1 SGHAT and CDR2 FQNNGV. CDR3 length: 14 amino acids. CDR3 sequence: CASSLAGGRYVQYF. The DNA of the CDR3 is TGTGCCAGCAGCTTAGCGGGGGGGAGGTACGTGCAGTACTTC.

The chain is built from TRBV7-9 and TRBJ2-3, with D tentatively TRBD2 (5 bases). CDR3 length equals 15 residues. V was shortened by 0 bases and J by 10 bases, with 17 bases between the two germline ends. Germline V CDR1 and CDR2: SEHNR, FQNEAQ (reference sequence). DNA of the CDR3: TGTGCCAGCAGCTTAGCGGAGGCTCTCCAAGGCGCGCAGTATTTT. This encodes CASSLAEALQGAQYF.